A single T cell receptor (beta chain) is shown here with its context. What it binds is not known. The data derive from a study of CXCR3-negative and CXCR3-positive naive CD8 T cells. General study points: For CXCR3-positive naive cells, TRB CDR3s were more hydrophobic than those of CXCR3-negative naive cells. TRB CDR3 properties served as the basis for inferring TCR strength, and surface CD5 was comparable between naive subsets.

The CDR3 has 13 residues. CDR1 is MNHEY, CDR2 SVGEGT, per germline. The TRB cDNA libraries were prepared by 5' RACE with UMI labels. After re-calling the 5' RACE reads, TCRdb lists one entry per CDR3 protein, DNA absent. The sample data list 50,000 to 70,000 distinct CDR3 sequences. V and J are TRBV6-2 or TRBV6-3 and TRBJ1-5. The sequence derives from a human donor in good health. Some clones in this sample may be carry-over from other donors' samples. Sequenced sample: naive CXCR3+ CD8+ T cells from blood. Subset indicated: CD45RO-CCR7+CD27+CD95- naive CD8+ T cells expressing CXCR3 (TNR3+). The CDR3 loop reads CASSYGRNQPQHF.